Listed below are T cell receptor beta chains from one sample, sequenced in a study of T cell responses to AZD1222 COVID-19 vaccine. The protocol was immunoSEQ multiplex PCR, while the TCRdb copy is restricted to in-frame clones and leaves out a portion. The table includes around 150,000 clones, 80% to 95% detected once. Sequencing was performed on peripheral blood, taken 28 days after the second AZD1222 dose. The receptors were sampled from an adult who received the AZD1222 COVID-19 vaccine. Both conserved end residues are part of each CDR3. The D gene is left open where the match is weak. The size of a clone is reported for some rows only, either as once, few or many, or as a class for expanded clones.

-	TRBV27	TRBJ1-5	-	CATRPRGQYQPQHF	TGTGCCACCAGGCCCCGGGGGCAATATCAGCCCCAGCATTTT
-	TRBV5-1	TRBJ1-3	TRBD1	CASSLALTGTGSGNTIYF	TGCGCCAGCAGCTTGGCCCTGACAGGGACAGGCTCTGGAAACACCATATATTTT
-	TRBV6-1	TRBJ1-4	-	CASSEALPWRINEKLFF	TGTGCCAGCAGTGAAGCGCTTCCATGGCGGATAAATGAAAAACTGTTTTTT
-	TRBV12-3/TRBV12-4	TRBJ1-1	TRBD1	CASSHTGAEAFF	TGTGCCAGCAGTCATACAGGGGCTGAAGCTTTCTTT
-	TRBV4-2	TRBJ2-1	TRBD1	CASSPRQGLTYNEQFF	TGTGCCAGCAGCCCCCGACAGGGCCTAACCTACAATGAGCAGTTCTTC
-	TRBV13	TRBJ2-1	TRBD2	CASSSEGTSTYNEQFF	TGTGCCAGCAGTTCAGAGGGGACTAGCACCTACAATGAGCAGTTCTTC
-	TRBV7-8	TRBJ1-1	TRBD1	CASSSGTGGFMNTEAFF	TGTGCCAGCAGCTCCGGGACAGGGGGCTTCATGAACACTGAAGCTTTCTTT
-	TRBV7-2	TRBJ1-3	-	CASRSAGTTGNTIYF	TGTGCCAGCAGATCCGCCGGGACAACTGGAAACACCATATATTTT
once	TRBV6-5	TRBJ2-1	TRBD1	CASSLDRVTYNEQFF	TGTGCCAGCAGCCTAGACAGGGTGACCTACAATGAGCAGTTCTTC
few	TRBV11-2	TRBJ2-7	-	CASSLANGEQYF	TGTGCCAGCAGCTTAGCCAACGGGGAGCAGTACTTC
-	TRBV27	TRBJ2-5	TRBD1	CASSQWTGAETQYF	TGTGCCAGCAGTCAGTGGACAGGGGCAGAGACCCAGTACTTC
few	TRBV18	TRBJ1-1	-	CASSPDRQRNTEAFF	TGTGCCAGCTCACCAGACAGACAGAGGAACACTGAAGCTTTCTTT
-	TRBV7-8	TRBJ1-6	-	CASSPGTDYSPLHF	TGTGCCAGCAGCCCGGGGACTGATTATTCACCCCTCCACTTT
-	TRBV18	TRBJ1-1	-	CASSPLGGSLTLNTEAFF	TGTGCCAGCTCACCGTTAGGGGGGAGCCTCACCCTGAACACTGAAGCTTTCTTT
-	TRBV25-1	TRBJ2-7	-	CASSETGTGYEQYF	TGTGCCAGCAGTGAAACGGGTACAGGCTACGAGCAGTACTTC
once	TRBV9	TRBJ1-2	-	CASSDIDYGYTF	TGTGCCAGCAGCGATATTGACTATGGCTACACCTTC
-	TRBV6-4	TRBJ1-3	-	CASSDRAGSGNTIYF	TGTGCCAGCAGTGACCGGGCAGGGTCGGGAAACACCATATATTTT
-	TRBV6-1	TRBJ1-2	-	CASSEASRVYGYTF	TGTGCCAGCAGTGAAGCATCAAGGGTCTATGGCTACACCTTC
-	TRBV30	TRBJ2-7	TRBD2	CAWMAGVAEQYF	TGTGCCTGGATGGCGGGAGTAGCCGAGCAGTACTTC
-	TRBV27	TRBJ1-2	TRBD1	CASSATGTGYTF	TGTGCCAGCAGTGCGACAGGGACTGGCTACACCTTC
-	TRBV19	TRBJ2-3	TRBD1	CASSTRVGRGSPDTQYF	TGTGCCAGTAGTACCCGGGTGGGCAGGGGGTCCCCAGATACGCAGTATTTT
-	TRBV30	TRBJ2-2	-	CAWTLTRGGWNTGELFF	TGTGCCTGGACTTTAACCAGGGGAGGTTGGAACACCGGGGAGCTGTTTTTT
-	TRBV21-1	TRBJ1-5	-	CASSKKEGQGRVGGQPQHF	TGTGCCAGCAGCAAAAAGGAAGGACAGGGGAGGGTTGGAGGTCAGCCCCAGCATTTT
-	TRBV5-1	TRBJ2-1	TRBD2	CASSPPGTSGYASYNEQFF	TGCGCCAGCAGCCCCCCCGGGACTAGCGGGTACGCCTCCTACAATGAGCAGTTCTTC
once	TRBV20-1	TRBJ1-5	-	CSASLSISNQPQHF	TGCAGTGCTAGTTTATCTATTAGCAATCAGCCCCAGCATTTT
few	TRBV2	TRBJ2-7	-	CASSEVGLTAGREQYF	TGTGCCAGCAGTGAAGTTGGACTAACCGCCGGTAGGGAGCAGTACTTC
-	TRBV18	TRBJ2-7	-	CASSPWQGNEQYF	TGTGCCAGCTCACCCTGGCAGGGCAACGAGCAGTACTTC
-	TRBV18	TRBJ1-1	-	CASSPLGLNTEAFF	TGTGCCAGCTCACCACTGGGATTGAACACTGAAGCTTTCTTT
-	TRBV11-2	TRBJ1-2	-	CASSPRIDSPYGYTF	TGTGCCAGCAGCCCCCGCATCGACTCACCCTATGGCTACACCTTC
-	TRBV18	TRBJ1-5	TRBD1	CASSPTGGRSNQPQHF	TGTGCCAGCTCACCCACAGGGGGCCGAAGCAATCAGCCCCAGCATTTT
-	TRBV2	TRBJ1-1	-	CASSEDRHRGGAFF	TGTGCCAGCAGTGAAGACCGTCACCGAGGGGGAGCTTTCTTT
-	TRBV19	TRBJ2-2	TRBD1	CASTDRGRTGELFF	TGTGCCAGTACCGACAGGGGGCGAACCGGGGAGCTGTTTTTT
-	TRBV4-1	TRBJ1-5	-	CASSQAAVGNQPQHF	TGCGCCAGCAGCCAAGCAGCAGTCGGCAATCAGCCCCAGCATTTT
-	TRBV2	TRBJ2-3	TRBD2	CASTMTSGRTDTQYF	TGTGCCAGCACTATGACTAGCGGGAGGACAGATACGCAGTATTTT
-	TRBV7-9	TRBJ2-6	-	CASGTRLRSGANVLTF	TGTGCCAGCGGAACAAGGTTACGCTCTGGGGCCAACGTCCTGACTTTC
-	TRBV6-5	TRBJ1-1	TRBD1	CASSGQGATEAFF	TGTGCCAGCAGCGGACAGGGGGCCACTGAAGCTTTCTTT
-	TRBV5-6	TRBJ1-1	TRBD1	CASSPGTGPSFF	TGTGCCAGCAGTCCCGGGACAGGGCCCTCCTTCTTT
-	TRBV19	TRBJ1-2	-	CASSAIRAEYGYTF	TGTGCCAGTAGTGCGATCCGGGCAGAGTATGGCTACACCTTC
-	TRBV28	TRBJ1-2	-	CASSLLGAHYGYTF	TGTGCCAGCAGTTTATTGGGGGCCCACTATGGCTACACCTTC
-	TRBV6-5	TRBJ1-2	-	CASSSSGYGYTF	TGTGCCAGCTCCTCTTCCGGCTATGGCTACACCTTC
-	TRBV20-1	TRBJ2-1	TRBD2	CSASPSGSVEQFF	TGCAGTGCTAGTCCTAGCGGGAGTGTTGAGCAGTTCTTC
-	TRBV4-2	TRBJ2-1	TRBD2	CASSQGLAGGNEQFF	TGTGCCAGCAGCCAAGGACTAGCGGGAGGCAATGAGCAGTTCTTC